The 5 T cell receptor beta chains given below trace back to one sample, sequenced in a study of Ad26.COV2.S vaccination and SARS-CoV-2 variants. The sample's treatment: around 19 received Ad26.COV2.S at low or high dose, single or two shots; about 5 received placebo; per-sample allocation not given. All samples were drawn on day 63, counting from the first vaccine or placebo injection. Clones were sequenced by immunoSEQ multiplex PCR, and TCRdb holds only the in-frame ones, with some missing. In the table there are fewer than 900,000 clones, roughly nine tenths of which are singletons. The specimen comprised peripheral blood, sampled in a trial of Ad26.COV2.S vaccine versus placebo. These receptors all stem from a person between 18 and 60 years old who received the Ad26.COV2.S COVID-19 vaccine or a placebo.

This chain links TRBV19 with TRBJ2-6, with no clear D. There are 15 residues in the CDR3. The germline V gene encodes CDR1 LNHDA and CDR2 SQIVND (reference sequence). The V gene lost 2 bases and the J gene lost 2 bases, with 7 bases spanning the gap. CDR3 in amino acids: CASSISSPGANVLTF. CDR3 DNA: TGTGCCAGTAGTATATCCAGCCCTGGGGCCAACGTCCTGACTTTC. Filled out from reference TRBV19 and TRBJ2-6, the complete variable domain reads DGGITQSPKYLFRKEGQNVTLSCEQNLNHDAMYWYRQDPGQGLRLIYYSQIVNDFQKGDIAEGYSVSREKKESFPLTVTSAQKNPTAFYLCASSISSPGANVLTFGAGSRLTVL.

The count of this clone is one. CDR3 in amino acids: CAWGSQTGGVLAFF. The DNA for the CDR3 is TGTGCCTGGGGTTCGCAGACAGGGGGAGTCCTGGCTTTCTTT. The gene calls are TRBV30 and TRBJ1-1; 9 nucleotides line up with TRBD1. Looked up from germline, CDR1 is GTSNPN and CDR2 is SVGIG (reference sequence). After removal of 5 bases from V and 11 bases from J, the junction contained 15 bases not matched to a gene. There are 14 residues in the CDR3.

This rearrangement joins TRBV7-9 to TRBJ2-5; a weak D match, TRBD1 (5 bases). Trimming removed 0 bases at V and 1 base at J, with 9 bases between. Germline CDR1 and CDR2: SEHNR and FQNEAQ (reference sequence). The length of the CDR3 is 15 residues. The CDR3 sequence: CASSLALTAQETQYF. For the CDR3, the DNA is TGTGCCAGCAGCTTAGCTTTGACAGCCCAAGAGACCCAGTACTTC.

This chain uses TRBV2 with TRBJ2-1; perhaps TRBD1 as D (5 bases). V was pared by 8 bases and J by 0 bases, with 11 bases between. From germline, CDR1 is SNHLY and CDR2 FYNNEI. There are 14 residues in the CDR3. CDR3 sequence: CASYNGASYNEQFF. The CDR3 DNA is TGTGCCAGCTACAATGGGGCCTCCTACAATGAGCAGTTCTTC.

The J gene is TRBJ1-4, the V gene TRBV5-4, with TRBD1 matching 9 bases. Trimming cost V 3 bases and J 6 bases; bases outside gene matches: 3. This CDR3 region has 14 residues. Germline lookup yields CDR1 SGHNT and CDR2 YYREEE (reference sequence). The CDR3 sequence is CASSSTGGDEKLFF. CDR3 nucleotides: TGTGCCAGCAGCTCGACAGGGGGAGATGAAAAACTGTTTTTT.